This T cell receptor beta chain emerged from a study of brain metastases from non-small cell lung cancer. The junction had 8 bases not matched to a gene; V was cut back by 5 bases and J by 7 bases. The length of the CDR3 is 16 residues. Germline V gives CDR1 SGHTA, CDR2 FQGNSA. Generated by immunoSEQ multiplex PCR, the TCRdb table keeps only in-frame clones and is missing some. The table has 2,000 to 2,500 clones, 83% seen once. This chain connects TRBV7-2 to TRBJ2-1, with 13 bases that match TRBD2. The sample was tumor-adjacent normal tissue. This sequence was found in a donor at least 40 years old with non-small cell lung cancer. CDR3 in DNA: TGTGCCAGCAGCCCTAGACTAGCGGGGGGCAGGAATGAGCAGTTCTTC. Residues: CASSPRLAGGRNEQFF.